The entry that follows covers one TCR beta chain sequence. The source of the sample is a study of blood T cell repertoires in COVID-19. As processed by the authors: Nucleated cell number was recorded as an estimate derived from reference gene primer amplification. Assay used: immunoSEQ multiplex PCR; TCRdb lists only in-frame clones, some missing. V and J calls and clone size are copied from that table; D and trimming were computed from the DNA. Here the sample spans some 270,000 clones, roughly 90% being singletons. The CDR3 sequence is 15 residues long. Trimming removed 5 bases at V and 1 base at J, with 14 bases between. The germline CDR1 and CDR2 sequences are LNHDA and SQIVND (reference sequence).

V and J are TRBV19 and TRBJ2-5, with D unresolved. This sequence originates from a young man with acute or convalescent COVID-19. Sequencing was performed on peripheral blood. CDR3 amino acids: CASSPVVDSQETQYF. For the CDR3, the DNA is TGTGCCAGTAGTCCCGTGGTAGACTCCCAAGAGACCCAGTACTTC.